The text below deals with one T cell receptor (beta chain). No cognate antigen has been identified for it. No base quality information exists; no much larger clone differs at one position. Trimming accounts for 5 bases at V and 8 bases at J, while the number of junction bases matched to no gene is 11. Including the terminal cysteine and phenylalanine, the CDR3 comprises 14 residues. CDR3 DNA is the only sequence kept; it has 42 bases, read in frame from the first base. The germline V gene (reference sequence) provides CDR1 GTSNPN and CDR2 SVGIG. The immunoSEQ Assay, a bias-controlled multiplex PCR, was used to amplify TCRbeta CDR3 regions from genomic DNA. In the authors' own workflow: Within the assay, amplification of reference gene primers was used to estimate how many nucleated cells each sample contained. To quantify the absolute abundance of each unique TCRbeta CDR3 rearrangement, sequence reads were collapsed and filtered. Productive Simpson clonality was computed per sample as the square root of Simpson's diversity index over productive rearrangements. The source is immuneACCESS, and TCRdb retained only in-frame sequences with V and J called. Part of the clones is not carried over; for the studies checked, unresolved V genes explain less than half of this, and the remainder is unexplained. The V and J calls and the clone size are those of that table, but D and trimming were determined from the DNA. The sample table contains 300,000 to 450,000 clones; only one count was recorded for roughly 86% of them. The ten biggest clones cover around 1.1% of the sample.

This record belongs to a study of blood T cell repertoires in COVID-19 (dated by TCRdb to 2019 to 2021). Broadly, across the study: Samples covering the acute and convalescent phases of COVID-19 were provided by collaborators in the United States, Italy and Spain. The prospective study material was composed of cDNA or gDNA derived from T cells, B-cell-depleted T cells, or PBMCs. The dataset comprised deeply sampled blood TCRbeta repertoires from subjects exposed to, actively infected with, or recovered from COVID-19. The repertoires were released in a freely available public database meant as a resource for research on the immune response to SARS-CoV-2. Samples were obtained from the ongoing ImmuneRACE study (first 160 participants) and from 1,254 subjects provided by 6 global collaborators. Sample metadata almost always included a de-identified subject ID, COVID-19 status, age in years and sex. HLA class I and class II types, where available, came from metadata supplied by the sample provider rather than from assay-based typing. The study at large found these results: The amount of clinical and demographic metadata varied by source and participant and was provided uncurated.

The collaborating institutions used their own protocols to collect whole blood in K2EDTA tubes. For TCRbeta analysis, collaborators shipped samples as frozen whole blood, isolated PBMCs, or DNA extracted from either of those sample types. Sequencing was done on a sample of peripheral blood. The rearranged chain carries TRBV30 and TRBJ1-4; 7 bases in between match TRBD1. This receptor was obtained from a human donor with acute or convalescent COVID-19. The donor label of this sample is uncertain. The DNA sequence follows: TGTGCCTGGGGGTCGACGGGACAGCCGGAAAAACTGTTTTTT. It specifies CAWGSTGQPEKLFF.